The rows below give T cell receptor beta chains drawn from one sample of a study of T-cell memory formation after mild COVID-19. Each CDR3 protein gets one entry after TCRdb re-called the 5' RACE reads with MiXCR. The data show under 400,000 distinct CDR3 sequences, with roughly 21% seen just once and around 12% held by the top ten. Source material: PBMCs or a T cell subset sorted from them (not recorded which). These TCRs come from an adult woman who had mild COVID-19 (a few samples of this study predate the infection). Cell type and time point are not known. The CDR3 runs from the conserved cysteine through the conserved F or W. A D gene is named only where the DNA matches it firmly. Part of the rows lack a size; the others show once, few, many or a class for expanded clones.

CDR3aa: CASSPRQILSGANVLTF
CDR3nt: TGTGCCAGCAGCCCTAGACAGATCCTCTCTGGGGCCAACGTCCTGACTTTC
j_gene: TRBJ2-6
d_gene: NA
v_gene: TRBV7-2
abundance: NA

CDR3aa: CASSETGGMNTEAFF
CDR3nt: TGTGCCAGCAGTGAGACAGGGGGCATGAACACTGAAGCTTTCTTT
j_gene: TRBJ1-1
d_gene: TRBD1
v_gene: TRBV12-3/TRBV12-4
abundance: NA

CDR3aa: CASSQDKGRTRYEQYF
CDR3nt: TGTGCCAGCAGCCAAGATAAAGGACGGACCCGCTACGAGCAGTACTTC
j_gene: TRBJ2-7
d_gene: NA
v_gene: TRBV14
abundance: NA

CDR3aa: CASSTIQGNEQFF
CDR3nt: TGTGCCAGCAGCACTATACAGGGAAACGAGCAGTTCTTC
j_gene: TRBJ2-1
d_gene: NA
v_gene: TRBV5-6
abundance: few

CDR3aa: CASSVQGSNTEAFF
CDR3nt: TGTGCCAGCAGCGTACAGGGGTCGAACACTGAAGCTTTCTTT
j_gene: TRBJ1-1
d_gene: TRBD1
v_gene: TRBV4-2
abundance: NA

CDR3aa: CASSPRQGGYEQYF
CDR3nt: TGTGCCAGCAGCCCTCGACAGGGAGGGTACGAGCAGTACTTC
j_gene: TRBJ2-7
d_gene: NA
v_gene: TRBV14
abundance: few

CDR3aa: CASSSIPGQGVNGYTF
CDR3nt: TGTGCCAGCAGCTCTATTCCGGGACAGGGGGTTAATGGCTACACCTTC
j_gene: TRBJ1-2
d_gene: TRBD1
v_gene: TRBV5-6
abundance: few

CDR3aa: CSAAEVGGTHNEQFF
CDR3nt: TGCAGTGCCGCAGAGGTGGGGGGCACTCACAATGAGCAGTTCTTC
j_gene: TRBJ2-1
d_gene: NA
v_gene: TRBV20-1
abundance: many

CDR3aa: CASSRGDPYEQYF
CDR3nt: TGTGCCAGCTCACGCGGTGATCCCTACGAGCAGTACTTC
j_gene: TRBJ2-7
d_gene: NA
v_gene: TRBV18
abundance: NA

CDR3aa: CASSFQTARAYEQYF
CDR3nt: TGTGCCAGCAGTTTTCAGACCGCGCGAGCCTACGAGCAGTACTTC
j_gene: TRBJ2-7
d_gene: NA
v_gene: TRBV7-6
abundance: NA

CDR3aa: CASSGVLGTATYEQYF
CDR3nt: TGTGCCAGCAGTGGGGTCCTGGGCACTGCAACCTACGAGCAGTACTTC
j_gene: TRBJ2-7
d_gene: NA
v_gene: TRBV25-1
abundance: few

CDR3aa: CASSSRQTENYGYTF
CDR3nt: TGTGCCAGCAGCTCGCGACAGACAGAGAACTATGGCTACACCTTC
j_gene: TRBJ1-2
d_gene: NA
v_gene: TRBV7-9
abundance: NA

CDR3aa: CASSVLLMNTEAFF
CDR3nt: TGTGCCAGCAGTGTCCTGCTTATGAACACTGAAGCTTTCTTT
j_gene: TRBJ1-1
d_gene: NA
v_gene: TRBV2
abundance: NA

CDR3aa: CASSLSVGVRSGRETQYF
CDR3nt: TGTGCCAGCAGCTTGTCAGTGGGGGTACGCAGTGGGAGAGAGACCCAGTACTTC
j_gene: TRBJ2-5
d_gene: NA
v_gene: TRBV5-6
abundance: few

CDR3aa: CATSSYRGTAPQHF
CDR3nt: TGTGCCACCAGCTCTTACAGGGGGACCGCGCCCCAGCATTTT
j_gene: TRBJ1-5
d_gene: TRBD1
v_gene: TRBV15
abundance: NA

CDR3aa: CASSAGLGGRSYEQYF
CDR3nt: TGTGCCAGCAGCGCAGGACTAGGCGGGCGATCCTACGAGCAGTACTTC
j_gene: TRBJ2-7
d_gene: TRBD2
v_gene: TRBV9
abundance: NA

CDR3aa: CASSSAGTGGNEQYF
CDR3nt: TGTGCCAGCAGTTCAGCCGGGACAGGGGGGAACGAGCAGTACTTC
j_gene: TRBJ2-7
d_gene: TRBD1
v_gene: TRBV7-2
abundance: NA

CDR3aa: CASRPGTGLNYGYTF
CDR3nt: TGTGCCAGCCGTCCCGGGACAGGCTTAAACTATGGCTACACCTTC
j_gene: TRBJ1-2
d_gene: TRBD1
v_gene: TRBV6-5
abundance: NA

CDR3aa: CASSLRGGYNEQFF
CDR3nt: TGTGCCAGCAGTCTACGGGGGGGGTACAATGAGCAGTTCTTC
j_gene: TRBJ2-1
d_gene: TRBD2
v_gene: TRBV12-3/TRBV12-4
abundance: many

CDR3aa: CASSAVGTSIYEQYF
CDR3nt: TGTGCCAGCAGTGCGGTCGGGACTAGCATCTACGAGCAGTACTTC
j_gene: TRBJ2-7
d_gene: TRBD2
v_gene: TRBV6-5
abundance: many

CDR3aa: CSASISGSYQETQYF
CDR3nt: TGCAGTGCTAGTATTAGCGGGAGTTACCAAGAGACCCAGTACTTC
j_gene: TRBJ2-5
d_gene: TRBD2
v_gene: TRBV20-1
abundance: NA

CDR3aa: CAWSAGLAGGVGEQFF
CDR3nt: TGTGCCTGGAGTGCGGGACTAGCGGGAGGAGTAGGTGAGCAGTTCTTC
j_gene: TRBJ2-1
d_gene: TRBD2
v_gene: TRBV30
abundance: few

CDR3aa: CASRGTGGASGELFF
CDR3nt: TGTGCCAGCCGAGGGACAGGGGGCGCTTCCGGGGAGCTGTTTTTT
j_gene: TRBJ2-2
d_gene: TRBD1
v_gene: TRBV6-5
abundance: NA

CDR3aa: CASSDLVGEQFF
CDR3nt: TGTGCCAGCAGTGATTTGGTCGGCGAGCAGTTCTTC
j_gene: TRBJ2-1
d_gene: NA
v_gene: TRBV25-1
abundance: NA

CDR3aa: CASSPGTGTTTEAFF
CDR3nt: TGCGCCAGCAGCCCCGGGACAGGAACGACCACTGAAGCTTTCTTT
j_gene: TRBJ1-1
d_gene: TRBD1
v_gene: TRBV4-3
abundance: NA

CDR3aa: CASSQDSGGRLGEQYF
CDR3nt: TGCGCCAGCAGCCAAGACTCGGGAGGGAGGCTAGGCGAGCAGTACTTC
j_gene: TRBJ2-7
d_gene: TRBD2
v_gene: TRBV4-3
abundance: few

CDR3aa: CASSRTGSGAGELFF
CDR3nt: TGTGCCAGCAGCAGAACAGGGTCGGGGGCCGGGGAGCTGTTTTTT
j_gene: TRBJ2-2
d_gene: NA
v_gene: TRBV11-2
abundance: NA

CDR3aa: CASSYSTLGSGANVLTF
CDR3nt: TGTGCCAGCAGTTACTCGACCCTTGGCTCTGGGGCCAACGTCCTGACTTTC
j_gene: TRBJ2-6
d_gene: NA
v_gene: TRBV6-5
abundance: NA

CDR3aa: CASSQGRGNEQFF
CDR3nt: TGCGCCAGCAGCCAGGGGCGGGGAAATGAGCAGTTCTTC
j_gene: TRBJ2-1
d_gene: NA
v_gene: TRBV4-1
abundance: NA

CDR3aa: CASSPGTGSTGELFF
CDR3nt: TGTGCCAGCAGCCCCGGGACAGGGAGCACCGGGGAGCTGTTTTTT
j_gene: TRBJ2-2
d_gene: TRBD1
v_gene: TRBV5-5
abundance: NA

CDR3aa: CASSYDSHYGYTF
CDR3nt: TGTGCCAGCAGTTACGACAGCCACTATGGCTACACCTTC
j_gene: TRBJ1-2
d_gene: NA
v_gene: TRBV6-6
abundance: few

CDR3aa: CASSLNDGSEAFF
CDR3nt: TGTGCCAGCAGCTTAAATGATGGGTCTGAAGCTTTCTTT
j_gene: TRBJ1-1
d_gene: NA
v_gene: TRBV11-3
abundance: NA

CDR3aa: CAWSSTSTGQFF
CDR3nt: TGTGCCTGGAGTTCTACTAGCACTGGGCAGTTCTTC
j_gene: TRBJ2-1
d_gene: NA
v_gene: TRBV30
abundance: NA

CDR3aa: CASSPTGPSYEQYF
CDR3nt: TGTGCCAGCAGCCCGACAGGTCCCTCCTACGAGCAGTACTTC
j_gene: TRBJ2-7
d_gene: NA
v_gene: TRBV7-9
abundance: many

CDR3aa: CASSPLRDSSGKLFF
CDR3nt: TGTGCCAGCAGCCCCCTGAGGGACAGTTCGGGAAAACTGTTTTTT
j_gene: TRBJ1-4
d_gene: TRBD1
v_gene: TRBV3-1
abundance: NA

CDR3aa: CASSIYTGGLNYNEQFF
CDR3nt: TGTGCCAGCAGTATATACACAGGGGGCCTAAACTACAATGAGCAGTTCTTC
j_gene: TRBJ2-1
d_gene: TRBD1
v_gene: TRBV27
abundance: few

CDR3aa: CASSLAEGQRGHTDTQYF
CDR3nt: TGCGCCAGCAGCTTGGCAGAGGGTCAGCGGGGGCACACAGATACGCAGTATTTT
j_gene: TRBJ2-3
d_gene: TRBD2
v_gene: TRBV5-1
abundance: NA

CDR3aa: CASSLGQDRGLDYTF
CDR3nt: TGTGCCAGCAGCTTGGGCCAGGACAGGGGGCTAGACTACACCTTC
j_gene: TRBJ1-2
d_gene: TRBD1
v_gene: TRBV7-2
abundance: NA